The 20 T cell receptor beta chains presented below share a single source sample, sequenced in a study of spatial heterogeneity in lung cancer. The time point was: sample taken at primary tumor resection. Whole RNA, isolated from tumor, nontumor lung or frozen PBMC, was sequenced without prior sorting. Via MiXCR, TCRdb re-called the 5' RACE reads, giving one row per CDR3 protein. The sample consists of several hundred distinct CDR3 sequences, around a quarter of them appearing once. The sample in question was PBMCs, obtained at surgery. The receptors come from a male donor with early-stage non-small cell lung cancer.

As concerns this clonotype: The library was designed around alpha chains, so this beta chain is a stray read whose abundance carries little weight. This sequence joins TRBV29-1 and TRBJ2-1; no firm D call. Trimming pared 0 bases from V and 2 bases from J, leaving 8 bases between. Per the germline V gene, CDR1 is SQVTM and CDR2 is ANQGSEA. CDR3 length: 14 residues. The DNA of the CDR3 is TGCAGCGTTGAAGATCTCCTAGCCTACAATGAGCAGTTCTTC. Amino acids: CSVEDLLAYNEQFF.

This clonotype has more than one count but fewer than ten. This beta chain lies outside the target of a library built for alpha chains; its clone size means little. The chain recombines TRBV6-5 with TRBJ2-3, with 11 bases that match TRBD2. V was clipped by 5 bases and J by 10 bases; unmatched bases: 8. Germline V gene lookup returns CDR1 MNHEY and CDR2 SVGAGI. The CDR3 covers 14 residues. The CDR3 here is CASSPPTSGDAQYF. The DNA for the CDR3 is TGTGCCAGCAGTCCCCCGACTAGCGGGGATGCGCAGTATTTT.

About this clonotype itself: As an off-target read in a library built for alpha chains, this beta chain has a frequency of little significance. The chain uses TRBV12-3 or TRBV12-4 and TRBJ2-5, with 7 bases lining up with TRBD1. Trimming took 6 bases from V and 5 from J; bases not matched to a gene: 9. The CDR3 is made up of 14 amino acids. In DNA, the CDR3 is TGTGCCAGCAGCCCGACAGGGCAGGGGGAGACCCAGTACTTC. Translation gives CASSPTGQGETQYF.

This clonotype was seen more than once but under ten times. Found in a library prepared for alpha chains, this beta chain is an off-target read, and its abundance has little meaning. The gene calls are TRBV28 and TRBJ2-5; 7 bases map to TRBD2. After removal of 2 bases from V and 4 bases from J, the junction contained 4 bases not matched to a gene. This CDR3 is built from 14 residues. Germline V gene sequence: CDR1 MDHEN, CDR2 SYDVKM. CDR3: CASSLRAGVETQYF. As DNA, the CDR3 is TGTGCCAGCAGTTTACGGGCGGGGGTAGAGACCCAGTACTTC.

Turning to this clonotype: Because the library targeted alpha chains, this beta chain is an off-target read whose size means little. CDR3 loop: CASSPVGFNEQFF. In nucleotides, the CDR3 is TGTGCCAGCAGCCCCGTGGGGTTCAATGAGCAGTTCTTC. V gene TRBV6-5 combines with J gene TRBJ2-1; D unclear. V was cut by 6 bases and J by 6 bases, with 12 bases left in between. Germline V gene lookup returns CDR1 MNHEY and CDR2 SVGAGI. This CDR3 spans 13 amino acids.

A remark on this clonotype: With the library built for alpha chains, this beta chain is off target and its frequency is not meaningful. This rearrangement joins TRBV7-8 to TRBJ1-5; D may be TRBD1 (6 bases). CDR3 length: 14 amino acids. V gave up 5 bases and J gave up 4 bases, with 12 bases separating them. The V gene's germline CDR1 is SGHVS and CDR2 FQNEAQ. This CDR3 reads CASSPDRRNQPQHF. The CDR3 nucleotides read TGTGCCAGCAGCCCGGACAGAAGAAATCAGCCCCAGCATTTT.

A word on this clonotype: This beta chain is off target for a library built for alpha chains, so its abundance means little. The chain recombines TRBV7-9 with TRBJ2-7; D might be TRBD1 (5 bases). V gave up 4 bases and J gave up 2 bases, with 9 bases separating them. Germline V gene sequence: CDR1 SEHNR, CDR2 FQNEAQ (reference sequence). The CDR3 runs 13 residues. CDR3 loop: CASSSRATYEQYF. CDR3 in DNA: TGTGCCAGCAGCTCCAGGGCAACCTACGAGCAGTACTTC.

This clonotype was observed a handful of times. The library was prepared for alpha chains; this beta chain is a stray read, so its frequency means little. V gene TRBV4-3 combines with J gene TRBJ1-1; the D gene is possibly TRBD1 (5 bases). V lost 1 base, J lost 1 base, and 10 bases lay in between. The germline gives CDR1 LGHNA, CDR2 YSLEER. CDR3 size: 15 residues. CDR3 sequence (DNA): TGCGCCAGCAGCCAAGCAGGGTTCACGAACACTGAAGCTTTCTTT. Protein sequence: CASSQAGFTNTEAFF.

By sample share, this clonotype is large. The library was designed around alpha chains, so this beta chain is a stray read whose abundance carries little weight. The genes are TRBV13 and TRBJ1-1; TRBD1 might be the D (5 bases). Trimming removed 3 bases at V and 0 bases at J, with 11 bases between. Germline V gives CDR1 PRHDT, CDR2 FYEKMQ (reference sequence). The CDR3 length is 15 residues. In DNA form, the CDR3 reads TGTGCCAGCAGCTTCTTGGGGCGGATGAACACTGAAGCTTTCTTT. Residues: CASSFLGRMNTEAFF.

For this clonotype: With the library built for alpha chains, this beta chain is off target and its frequency is not meaningful. This chain joins TRBV14 and TRBJ2-7; no clear D gene. This CDR3 region has 13 residues. Germline V gene lookup returns CDR1 SGHDN and CDR2 FVKESK. V was pared by 2 bases and J by 3 bases, with 8 bases between. DNA of the CDR3: TGTGCCAGCAGCCAAAATAGGGACTACGAGCAGTACTTC. Residues: CASSQNRDYEQYF.

A few counts support this clonotype. This beta chain is a stray read from a library made for alpha chains; its abundance is not meaningful. The rearrangement joins TRBV20-1 to TRBJ2-3; possibly TRBD2 for D (5 bases). V dropped 3 bases and J dropped 5 bases, with 6 bases sitting between them. Per the germline V gene, CDR1 is DFQATT and CDR2 is SNEGSKA (reference sequence). This CDR3 spans 11 amino acids. The CDR3 spells CSASTRDTQYF. CDR3 DNA: TGCAGTGCTAGTACTAGAGATACGCAGTATTTT.

On this clonotype itself: This beta chain lies outside the target of a library built for alpha chains; its clone size means little. This chain links TRBV6-5 with TRBJ2-6; unclear D gene. The germline gives CDR1 MNHEY, CDR2 SVGAGI. The CDR3 is 17 residues long. Trimming shortened V by 0 bases and J by 0 bases, and 9 bases separated the two germline ends. The CDR3 nucleotides are TGTGCCAGCAGTTACTCCCTTACGCGCTCTGGGGCCAACGTCCTGACTTTC. This encodes CASSYSLTRSGANVLTF.

Remarks on this clonotype: Germline is not matched at one junction end, which may reflect a read error. As an off-target read in a library built for alpha chains, this beta chain has a frequency of little significance. The chain joins TRBV2 to TRBJ1-3; 9 bases are shared with TRBD1. The CDR3 is 13 residues long. Germline V CDR1 and CDR2: SNHLY, FYNNEI. The CDR3 here is CVSNGQGRDTIYF. In DNA form, the CDR3 reads TGTGTCAGCAATGGACAGGGGAGAGACACCATATATTTT.

A note on this clonotype: Within a library made for alpha chains, this beta chain is off target, and its count is uninformative. The CDR3, as DNA: TGTGCCAGCAGCCCTACGGGACTAGGCTTCAATGAGCAGTTCTTC. It translates to CASSPTGLGFNEQFF. The chain is built from TRBV3-1 and TRBJ2-1; TRBD2 agrees at 8 bases. The J segment lost 6 bases and the V segment lost 4 bases, leaving 8 bases of the junction unmatched. This CDR3 is built from 15 residues. Germline V lookup: CDR1 LGHDT, CDR2 YNNKEL (reference sequence).

Note on this clonotype: Being off target in a library aimed at alpha chains, this beta chain has a size of little meaning. The V call is TRBV7-2, the J call TRBJ2-2; TRBD2 matches at 10 bases. CDR1 and CDR2 (germline): SGHTA, FQGNSA. The V segment lost 4 bases and the J segment 8 bases; nucleotides outside the gene matches: 16. The CDR3 sequence is 18 residues long. Here the CDR3 DNA reads TGTGCCAGCAGCTCCCCACGACATAGCGGGGGGTTTTCGGGGGAGCTGTTTTTT. Protein: CASSSPRHSGGFSGELFF.

Remarks on this clonotype: The size of this beta chain means little, since it is a stray read in a library made for alpha chains. The rearrangement joins TRBV7-2 to TRBJ1-1; TRBD1 aligns across 8 bases. Germline CDR1 SGHTA, CDR2 FQGNSA. V dropped 9 bases and J dropped 1; count of bases not matched to a gene: 7. The CDR3 sequence is 14 residues long. For the CDR3, the DNA is TGTGCCAGTAGAAGGACAGGGACGAACACTGAAGCTTTCTTT. Translating it yields CASRRTGTNTEAFF.

This clonotype was counted between two and nine times. Little can be read into the size of this beta chain, an off-target read in a library designed for alpha chains. The J gene is TRBJ1-2, the V gene TRBV5-4; D is possibly TRBD1 (5 bases). Germline lookup yields CDR1 SGHNT and CDR2 YYREEE (reference sequence). CDR3 length: 13 residues. The V end lost 3 bases, the J end lost 6 bases, and 12 bases lay between the germline ends. CDR3 amino acids: CASSSGGWNGYTF. The CDR3 nucleotides read TGTGCCAGCAGCTCGGGGGGATGGAATGGCTACACCTTC.

Remarks on this clonotype: Since the library was made to target alpha chains, this beta chain is a stray read and its abundance is not meaningful. This chain uses TRBV5-1 with TRBJ2-3; 9 nucleotides match TRBD2. Per the germline V gene, CDR1 is SGHRS and CDR2 is YFSETQ. The V gene end was trimmed by 5 bases and the J gene end by 0 bases; junction bases not matched to a gene: 1. CDR3 length: 14 residues. The CDR3 loop reads CASRLAGSTDTQYF. The CDR3 DNA is TGCGCCAGCAGGCTAGCGGGGAGCACAGATACGCAGTATTTT.

Note on this clonotype: This beta chain is a stray sequence in a library constructed for alpha chains; its clone size is not meaningful. The DNA for the CDR3 is TGTGCCAGCAGCTCCACCTCTTATACGGCGTCTTGTGGCTACACCTTC. Its protein is CASSSTSYTASCGYTF. This sequence joins TRBV7-9 and TRBJ1-2; D is unresolved. Germline V gives CDR1 SEHNR, CDR2 FQNEAQ (reference sequence). The CDR3 sequence is 16 residues long. V lost 4 bases to trimming and J lost 7 bases, with 22 bases between them.

About this clonotype: This beta chain is an unintended read in a library built for alpha chains; its size means little. J is TRBJ2-1 and V is TRBV4-1; the match to TRBD1 covers 9 bases. V was pared by 4 bases and J by 9 bases, with 16 bases of the junction left unmatched. The length of the CDR3 is 17 residues. Germline CDR1 and CDR2: MGHRA and YSYEKL. The CDR3 nucleotides read TGCGCCAGCAGCCCAGCCGGGACAGGGCGCCCGTTGGGTGAGCAGTTCTTC. Its translation: CASSPAGTGRPLGEQFF.